These 11 T cell receptor beta chains share one sample of origin, sequenced in a study of T cells in localized non-small cell lung cancer. This table comes from immunoSEQ multiplex PCR, and its TCRdb copy is limited to in-frame clones, with some not included. The sample consists of some 5,000 clones, roughly 28% of them appearing once. The material sequenced was lung tumor tissue, taken before any cancer treatment. All receptors come from an older female donor with stage I lung adenocarcinoma.

A few counts support this clone. The chain links TRBV18 to TRBJ2-1, with a tentative D call TRBD2 (6 bases). V was shortened by 3 bases and J by 6 bases, with 18 bases between the two germline ends. The CDR3 is 16 residues long. The germline V gene encodes CDR1 KGHSH and CDR2 LQKENI. DNA for the CDR3: TGTGCCAGCTCACCTCGGTCCCGGGACTTATTCAATGAGCAGTTCTTC. It specifies CASSPRSRDLFNEQFF.

V and J are TRBV6-8 and TRBJ2-7; D gene ambiguous. Looked up from germline, CDR1 is MNHGY and CDR2 is SAAAGT. This CDR3 region has 14 residues. V shed 0 bases and J shed 4 bases, with 10 bases lying between them. The CDR3 bases are TGTGCCAGCAGTTACTCACTTAGATTGTACGAGCAGTACTTC. Translating gives CASSYSLRLYEQYF.

The rearrangement links TRBV28 to TRBJ1-1, with TRBD1 matching over 11 bases. Germline V CDR1 and CDR2: MDHEN, SYDVKM. The CDR3 has 16 amino acids. After removal of 10 bases from V and 2 bases from J, the junction contained 12 bases not matched to a gene. CDR3 sequence: CATVGTGGNFNTEAFF. As DNA, the CDR3 is TGTGCCACCGTGGGGACAGGGGGTAACTTTAACACTGAAGCTTTCTTT.

The CDR3 DNA reads TGCGCCAGCAGCCAAGATAAGGAAGTAGCGGGAGCGGGCAATGAGCAGTTCTTC. Its translation is CASSQDKEVAGAGNEQFF. The chain employs TRBV4-1 and TRBJ2-1, with 9 nucleotides matching TRBD2. The CDR3 runs to 18 residues. CDR1 and CDR2 (germline): MGHRA, YSYEKL. J was trimmed by 6 bases and V by 0 bases; bases with no gene match: 12.

This clone appeared a few times. The chain joins TRBV23-1 to TRBJ2-5, with 11 bases fitting TRBD1. TRBV23-1 is treated as an ORF (open reading frame) with a function not yet certain. This CDR3 spans 17 amino acids. V shed 6 bases, J shed 5 bases, and the junction held 14 bases outside the gene matches. CDR3 amino acids: CASSQERGQGEWETQYF. The CDR3 nucleotides read TGCGCCAGCAGCCAAGAACGGGGACAGGGGGAATGGGAGACCCAGTACTTC.

The V and J genes are TRBV23-1 and TRBJ2-2, with 9 positions matching TRBD1. TRBV23-1 is identified as an open reading frame with a role that is uncertain. This CDR3 has 16 amino acids. V dropped 6 bases and J dropped 7; count of bases not matched to a gene: 12. CDR3 bases: TGCGCCAGCAGCCCGAACCGGGACAGGGTTTTCGGGGAGCTGTTTTTT. This gives the protein CASSPNRDRVFGELFF.

In this sample, this clone is medium-sized (0.01 to 0.1%). The CDR3 reads CASSPGVAGFYEQYF. The DNA of the CDR3 is TGTGCCAGCAGTCCGGGGGTAGCGGGATTCTACGAGCAGTACTTC. The chain couples TRBV11-3 to TRBJ2-7, with 8 bases fitting TRBD2. With V trimmed by 6 bases and J by 3 bases, 10 bases remained unmatched. Germline V gene lookup returns CDR1 SGHNT and CDR2 YENEEA. The CDR3 runs 15 residues.

The CDR3 sequence: CASSYSRGQGLNTEAFF. The CDR3 nucleotides are TGTGCCAGCAGTTACTCGAGGGGACAGGGACTTAACACTGAAGCTTTCTTT. The chain links TRBV6-8 to TRBJ1-1, with TRBD1 matching over 9 bases. Trimming at V came to 0 bases and at J to 2 bases, leaving 7 bases not matched to a gene. The CDR3 sequence is 17 residues long. Looked up from germline, CDR1 is MNHGY and CDR2 is SAAAGT.

This clone has more than one count but fewer than ten. The V gene is TRBV5-1, the J gene TRBJ2-5; no definite D call. Trimming took off 6 bases at V and 3 bases at J, with 18 bases between the two ends. This CDR3 spans 15 amino acids. Per the germline V gene, CDR1 is SGHRS and CDR2 is YFSETQ. The CDR3 is CASTQNALVKETQYF. CDR3 in DNA: TGCGCCAGCACCCAGAACGCACTGGTAAAAGAGACCCAGTACTTC.

This clone occurred a few times. This sequence joins TRBV1 and TRBJ1-2; TRBD1, the table's D call, was not compared with the DNA. TRBV1 is a listed pseudogene. This CDR3 has 17 amino acids. CDR3 region: CASSQIQGAQSPYGYTF. CDR3 DNA sequence: TGCGCCAGCAGCCAAATTCAGGGGGCCCAGTCCCCCTATGGCTACACCTTC.

This clone was recorded a few times. CDR3 DNA sequence: TGTGCCAGTAGTTCCCCTCGGGGCTCGGCTCAGCCCCAGCATTTT. Amino acids: CASSSPRGSAQPQHF. The chain combines TRBV19 with TRBJ1-5; tentatively, D is TRBD1 (5 bases). The CDR3 extends over 15 amino acids. Trimming took 5 bases from V and 6 from J, leaving 17 bases between them. CDR1 and CDR2 (germline): LNHDA, SQIVND (reference sequence).